This TCR beta chain originates from a study of blood T cell repertoires in COVID-19. Study-level information: Sites in the United States, Italy and Spain provided acute and convalescent COVID-19 samples. PBMCs, B-cell-depleted T cells, or T cells provided the cDNA or gDNA that made up the material.

Original data processing: Quantification of nucleated cells was approximated via reference gene primer amplification. Profiled with immunoSEQ multiplex PCR; TCRdb holds only in-frame clones, not every one. V and J calls and clone size are as listed in that table; D and trimming were resolved from the DNA. The repertoire consists of 7,500 to 8,500 clones, with about 81% occurring once and the leading ten covering 18%. The CDR3 contains 14 residues. The J segment lost 8 bases and the V segment lost 4 bases, leaving 7 bases of the junction unmatched. Germline CDR1 SGHDT, CDR2 YYEEEE. Material: peripheral blood. J is TRBJ1-4 and V is TRBV5-6; 8 bases are a match to TRBD1. The receptor's source is a human donor with active COVID-19. The donor label of this sample is uncertain. In DNA, the CDR3 is TGTGCCAGCAGCCTACAGGGGGTAGGAGAAAAACTGTTTTTT. Translated, it gives CASSLQGVGEKLFF.